Each of the 23 T cell receptor beta chains below was sequenced from the same sample in a study of shared clonotypes between healthy human individuals. Libraries were prepared by immunoSEQ multiplex PCR; TCRdb keeps only in-frame clonotypes and omits some of them. The sample has over a million clones, about 98.5% seen once; the top ten hold about 0.34%. Source material: naive CD4+ T cells sorted from blood. Subset described: CD45RA+ positively selected. The receptor set was obtained from a man under 40 in good health.

The chain has TRBV5-1 and TRBJ2-5; D possibly corresponds to TRBD1 (6 bases). The CDR3 spans 14 residues. V lost 4 bases and J 2 bases, leaving 12 bases between the germline ends. Germline V gene lookup returns CDR1 SGHRS and CDR2 YFSETQ. The CDR3 DNA reads TGCGCCAGCAGCCCACAGGGTCGTCAAGAGACCCAGTACTTC. The encoded protein is CASSPQGRQETQYF.

The rearrangement joins TRBV11-2 to TRBJ2-5, with a possible D match to TRBD1 (8 bases). This CDR3 is built from 15 residues. The germline CDR1 and CDR2 sequences are SGHAT and FQNNGV. V lost 5 bases, J lost 5 bases, and 18 bases lay in between. CDR3: CASSSGTGPGETQYF. Written as DNA, the CDR3 is TGTGCCAGCAGCAGCGGGACAGGCCCAGGGGAGACCCAGTACTTC.

This chain connects TRBV5-5 to TRBJ2-7, with D unclear. V lost 2 bases to trimming and J lost 2 bases, with 8 bases between them. Germline V CDR1 and CDR2: SGHKS, YYEKEE (reference sequence). CDR3 size: 13 residues. The CDR3 sequence: CASSFRTAYEQYF. The CDR3 nucleotides read TGTGCCAGCAGCTTTCGCACTGCCTACGAGCAGTACTTC.

The chain has TRBV7-2 and TRBJ1-3; 7 bases are a match to TRBD1. This CDR3 comprises 15 residues. From germline, CDR1 is SGHTA and CDR2 FQGNSA. Trimming cost V 2 bases and J 0 bases; bases outside gene matches: 1. The CDR3 nucleotides read TGTGCCAGCAGCTTACAGGGGGACTCTGGAAACACCATATATTTT. It is translated as CASSLQGDSGNTIYF.

Comments on this clone: This CDR3 is also generated by other DNA sequences in the sample. The chain couples TRBV5-1 to TRBJ2-7; 7 bases match TRBD1. Germline V CDR1 and CDR2: SGHRS, YFSETQ. CDR3 length equals 13 residues. The V segment lost 4 bases and the J segment 5 bases; nucleotides outside the gene matches: 6. CDR3 residues: CASSGQGVDEQYF. The CDR3, as DNA: TGCGCCAGCAGCGGCCAGGGGGTCGACGAGCAGTACTTC. Based on the CDR3 plus reference TRBV5-1 and TRBJ2-7, the full variable domain is KAGVTQTPRYLIKTRGQQVTLSCSPISGHRSVSWYQQTPGQGLQFLFEYFSETQRNKGNFPGRFSGRQFSNSRSEMNVSTLELGDSALYLCASSGQGVDEQYFGPGTRLTVT.

The rearrangement links TRBV4-3 to TRBJ2-3; D is unresolved. There are 15 residues in the CDR3. The V gene lost 2 bases and the J gene lost 4 bases, with 13 bases spanning the gap. Germline V lookup: CDR1 LGHNA, CDR2 YSLEER. The DNA of the CDR3 is TGCGCCAGCAGCCAAACAGTTCTCCTGCCAGATACGCAGTATTTT. Translating gives CASSQTVLLPDTQYF.

This chain connects TRBV28 to TRBJ1-1; D unresolved. Trimming removed 7 bases from V and 1 base from J, with 7 bases in between. The CDR3 spans 12 residues. The germline gives CDR1 MDHEN, CDR2 SYDVKM. CDR3 coding DNA: TGTGCCAGCATTGTTAGGAACACTGAAGCTTTCTTT. Translation: CASIVRNTEAFF.

The rearrangement joins TRBV19 to TRBJ1-5; D gene unclear. The CDR3 spans 15 residues. The V gene lost 4 bases and the J gene lost 6 bases, with 16 bases spanning the gap. Looked up from germline, CDR1 is LNHDA and CDR2 is SQIVND (reference sequence). The CDR3 region has the DNA TGTGCCAGTAGTACCCACGGCAAGGTGGGTCAGCCCCAGCATTTT. This gives the protein CASSTHGKVGQPQHF.

The chain is built from TRBV7-2 and TRBJ1-3; D unclear. Germline V gene lookup returns CDR1 SGHTA and CDR2 FQGNSA. V was clipped by 4 bases and J by 0 bases, with 7 bases between them. The CDR3 runs to 14 residues. In DNA form, the CDR3 reads TGTGCCAGCAGCTATAGTGTCTCTGGAAACACCATATATTTT. Translated: CASSYSVSGNTIYF.

This chain links TRBV7-2 with TRBJ1-3; D is undetermined. V lost 5 bases and J 4 bases, leaving 12 bases between the germline ends. CDR1 and CDR2 (germline): SGHTA, FQGNSA. This CDR3 region has 14 residues. This chain's CDR3 is CASSPSRQGNTIYF. The CDR3 DNA sequence: TGTGCCAGCAGCCCCAGCAGGCAAGGAAACACCATATATTTT.

The chain links TRBV9 to TRBJ2-3; 7 bases fit TRBD1. V lost 4 bases, J lost 1 base, and 6 bases stayed unmatched. The length of the CDR3 is 15 residues. CDR1 SGDLS and CDR2 YYNGEE come from the germline V gene. The CDR3 here is CASSFRGGRTDTQYF. DNA for the CDR3: TGTGCCAGCAGCTTCAGAGGGGGCCGCACAGATACGCAGTATTTT. The whole variable domain, remainder taken from reference TRBV9 and TRBJ2-3, is DSGVTQTPKHLITATGQRVTLRCSPRSGDLSVYWYQQSLDQGLQFLIQYYNGEERAKGNILERFSAQQFPDLHSELNLSSLELGDSALYFCASSFRGGRTDTQYFGPGTRLTVL.

The rearrangement links TRBV4-1 to TRBJ1-3, with D unclear. This CDR3 contains 15 residues. Germline CDR1 MGHRA, CDR2 YSYEKL. The germline V and J ends were trimmed by 2 bases and 2 bases, with 10 bases remaining between them. The CDR3 loop reads CASSQFYKTGNTIYF. In DNA, the CDR3 is TGCGCCAGCAGCCAATTTTACAAGACTGGAAACACCATATATTTT.

The genes are TRBV5-1 and TRBJ2-3; D unclear. Germline V lookup: CDR1 SGHRS, CDR2 YFSETQ. V was cut by 4 bases and J by 0 bases, with 21 bases left in between. CDR3 size: 18 residues. The CDR3 region is CASSIGRALSRSTDTQYF. The CDR3 coding sequence is TGCGCCAGCAGCATCGGACGGGCCCTAAGTCGTAGCACAGATACGCAGTATTTT.

The rearrangement links TRBV19 to TRBJ2-3; 10 bases match TRBD1. Germline CDR1 is LNHDA and CDR2 is SQIVND (reference sequence). V was pared by 3 bases and J by 7 bases, with 10 bases of the junction left unmatched. The CDR3 spans 16 residues. CDR3 loop: CASSISGTGVGNTQYF. The DNA of the CDR3 is TGTGCCAGTAGTATTTCCGGGACAGGGGTGGGAAATACGCAGTATTTT.

This chain links TRBV2 with TRBJ2-5, with D tentatively TRBD2 (10 bases). Germline lookup yields CDR1 SNHLY and CDR2 FYNNEI. This CDR3 spans 15 amino acids. Trimming removed 5 bases at V and 3 bases at J, with 16 bases between. The CDR3 coding sequence is TGTGCCAGCAGTACTAGCGGGACAGGGAAAGAGACCCAGTACTTC. Its protein product is CASSTSGTGKETQYF. The variable domain in full, with the rest retrieved from reference TRBV2 and TRBJ2-5, is EPEVTQTPSHQVTQMGQEVILRCVPISNHLYFYWYRQILGQKVEFLVSFYNNEISEKSEIFDDQFSVERPDGSNFTLKIRSTKLEDSAMYFCASSTSGTGKETQYFGPGTRLLVL.

The rearrangement joins TRBV7-4 to TRBJ2-7; either TRBD1 or TRBD2 may supply D (5 bases each). This CDR3 contains 16 residues. V was cut by 5 bases and J by 2 bases, with 19 bases left in between. Germline V gene sequence: CDR1 SGHVT, CDR2 SQSDAQ. The CDR3 spells CASSGSDGALPYEQYF. The CDR3 bases are TGTGCCAGCAGCGGATCCGACGGGGCGCTCCCCTACGAGCAGTACTTC.

The gene calls are TRBV28 and TRBJ1-5; D gene ambiguous. CDR3 length equals 11 residues. Germline V gene lookup returns CDR1 MDHEN and CDR2 SYDVKM. V was shortened by 6 bases and J by 4 bases, with 4 bases between the two germline ends. CDR3 amino acids: CASRKNQPQHF. The CDR3 DNA follows: TGTGCCAGCAGGAAAAATCAGCCCCAGCATTTT. Full variable domain (missing parts from reference TRBV28 and TRBJ1-5): DVKVTQSSRYLVKRTGEKVFLECVQDMDHENMFWYRQDPGLGLRLIYFSYDVKMKEKGDIPEGYSVSREKKERFSLILESASTNQTSMYLCASRKNQPQHFGDGTRLSIL.

The V and J genes are TRBV28 and TRBJ1-2; TRBD1 matches at 8 bases. Trimming cost V 6 bases and J 4 bases; bases outside gene matches: 7. CDR3 size: 14 residues. The germline V gene encodes CDR1 MDHEN and CDR2 SYDVKM. DNA of the CDR3: TGTGCCAGCAGGAATACGGGACAGGCCTATGGCTACACCTTC. It codes for CASRNTGQAYGYTF.

The V call is TRBV9, the J call TRBJ2-3, with D maybe TRBD2 (6 bases). In germline, CDR1 is SGDLS, CDR2 YYNGEE. The CDR3 runs 17 residues. The V gene lost 4 bases and the J gene lost 1 base, with 19 bases spanning the gap. The CDR3 coding sequence is TGTGCCAGCAGCACGCAAGGGAGGTGGTGGCGCACAGATACGCAGTATTTT. Translation gives CASSTQGRWWRTDTQYF.

This clone was seen once. The gene calls are TRBV2 and TRBJ1-1; D is perhaps TRBD1 (5 bases). Germline V gene data show CDR1 as SNHLY and CDR2 as FYNNEI. This CDR3 is built from 11 residues. V was pared by 8 bases and J by 3 bases, with 7 bases between. The CDR3 spells CASWGDTEAFF. The CDR3 DNA sequence: TGTGCCAGCTGGGGCGACACTGAAGCTTTCTTT.

The V and J genes are TRBV6-5 and TRBJ1-2; 8 positions match TRBD1. This CDR3 region has 13 residues. Per germline, CDR1 MNHEY and CDR2 SVGAGI. Germline trimming cut 5 bases from V and 7 bases from J; bases unmatched to any gene: 6. For the CDR3, the DNA is TGTGCCAGCAGTCGGACAGGGCCTCTTGGCTACACCTTC. It yields the protein CASSRTGPLGYTF.

The rearrangement links TRBV10-3 to TRBJ2-7; no firm D call. The V end was cut by 7 bases, the J end by 4 bases, with 11 bases between. The CDR3 is 12 amino acids. The germline V gene encodes CDR1 ENHRY and CDR2 SYGVKD. Here the CDR3 reads CAIKRSGYEQYF. The CDR3 region has the DNA TGTGCCATCAAACGGTCCGGATACGAGCAGTACTTC.

This rearrangement joins TRBV7-3 to TRBJ1-2; 12 bases match TRBD1. Germline V gene data show CDR1 as SGHTA and CDR2 as FQGTGA. V shed 5 bases and J 6 bases; nucleotides not matched to a gene: 7. CDR3 length: 15 amino acids. The CDR3, as DNA: TGTGCCAGCAGCCGAGGGGACAGGGGGCTTGATGGCTACACCTTC. Protein: CASSRGDRGLDGYTF.